This passage covers 22 T cell receptor beta chains from one sample sequenced in a study of blood T cells in healthy people across ages. PCR was performed a second time for roughly 7 to 12 cycles using a sample-barcoded 5' primer and a J-beta primer mix. TCRdb recomputed calls from the 5' RACE reads with MiXCR, one row per CDR3 protein. The sample carries about 1.5 million distinct CDR3 sequences, approximately 43% recorded once. The sequencing sample was made of blood. The receptors stem from a woman aged 18 to 35 in good health.

The rearrangement links TRBV27 to TRBJ1-1, with 7 nucleotides matching TRBD1. Germline V lookup: CDR1 MNHEY, CDR2 SMNVEV (reference sequence). CDR3 length: 13 amino acids. V shed 8 bases and J 1 base; nucleotides not matched to a gene: 4. CDR3: CASVRQGNTEAFF. The CDR3 DNA follows: TGTGCCAGCGTGAGACAGGGGAACACTGAAGCTTTCTTT.

The chain links TRBV11-2 to TRBJ2-3; D perhaps matches TRBD2 (5 bases). The CDR3 is 14 amino acids. Trimming removed 5 bases from V and 2 bases from J, with 11 bases in between. Looked up from germline, CDR1 is SGHAT and CDR2 is FQNNGV. In DNA form, the CDR3 reads TGTGCCAGCAGCCAGAGCGGATACACAGATACGCAGTATTTT. Translating gives CASSQSGYTDTQYF.

There are a few counts of this clonotype. The chain is built from TRBV7-9 and TRBJ2-7, with TRBD2 matching 8 bases. Germline CDR1 SEHNR, CDR2 FQNEAQ (reference sequence). The CDR3 has 15 residues. J was trimmed by 0 bases and V by 5 bases; bases with no gene match: 6. The DNA for the CDR3 is TGTGCCAGCAGCATAACTAGCGGTAGCTCCTACGAGCAGTACTTC. It yields the protein CASSITSGSSYEQYF.

The rearrangement uses TRBV4-1 and TRBJ1-5; the D is unclear. CDR3 length: 15 residues. The V gene's germline CDR1 is MGHRA and CDR2 YSYEKL. With 2 bases removed from V and 2 bases from J, the gap between germline ends came to 10 bases. This chain's CDR3 is CASSQFPGGNQPQHF. In DNA form, the CDR3 reads TGCGCCAGCAGCCAATTTCCTGGGGGCAATCAGCCCCAGCATTTT.

The rearrangement uses TRBV15 and TRBJ2-5; D possibly corresponds to TRBD2 (5 bases). V lost 0 bases to trimming and J lost 11 bases, with 16 bases between them. Per germline, CDR1 LNHNV and CDR2 YYDKDF (reference sequence). The CDR3 runs 14 residues. The CDR3 DNA reads TGTGCCACCAGCAGAGATCGAGGGAACGGGGAGCAGTACTTC. Translated: CATSRDRGNGEQYF.

Worth noting for this clonotype: Compared with germline, one end of the junction differs, possibly owing to a read error. V is TRBV6-2 or TRBV6-3 and J is TRBJ2-1; 11 nucleotides match TRBD2. Germline assignment: CDR1 MNHEY and CDR2 SVGEGT. The CDR3 has 15 amino acids. The CDR3: CAGRLSGRAHNEQFF. In nucleotides, the CDR3 is TGTGCCGGCAGGCTTAGCGGGAGGGCCCACAATGAGCAGTTCTTC.

CDR3 DNA: TGCGCCAGCAGCGCCGGGACCCTGGCGTACAATGAGCAGTTCTTC. The encoded protein is CASSAGTLAYNEQFF. The chain employs TRBV5-1 and TRBJ2-1, with D possibly called TRBD1 or TRBD2 (5 bases each). This CDR3 has 15 residues. CDR1 and CDR2 (germline): SGHRS, YFSETQ. Trimming took off 4 bases at V and 4 bases at J, with 15 bases between the two ends.

For this clonotype: A much larger clonotype is one base distant, so this may be a read error. This chain connects TRBV29-1 to TRBJ2-1; D gene ambiguous. Trimming pared 7 bases from V and 3 bases from J, leaving 16 bases between. Germline V gene data show CDR1 as SQVTM and CDR2 as ANQGSEA. The CDR3 has 14 residues. The CDR3: CSADLGAVYNEQFF. CDR3 coding DNA: TGCAGCGCCGATCTGGGCGCCGTCTACAATGAGCAGTTCTTC.

This clonotype showed up many times. The chain recombines TRBV29-1 with TRBJ2-1; D unclear. Deletions cut 4 bases from V and 5 bases from J, with 9 bases between. Germline CDR1 reads SQVTM; CDR2 reads ANQGSEA. The CDR3 is 12 residues long. The CDR3 region has the DNA TGCAGCGTTGTAGGCTACGACAATGAGCAGTTCTTC. This translates into CSVVGYDNEQFF.

This clonotype was observed a handful of times. The chain joins TRBV20-1 to TRBJ2-3; D may be TRBD2 (6 bases). CDR1 and CDR2 from the germline V gene are DFQATT and SNEGSKA (reference sequence). CDR3 size: 15 residues. V lost 6 bases to trimming and J lost 6 bases, with 22 bases between them. CDR3 coding DNA: TGCAGTGCCCTGCCGGGCGGGGACGCACTGGATACGCAGTATTTT. Translating it yields CSALPGGDALDTQYF.

This clonotype turned up a few times. The chain is built from TRBV7-9 and TRBJ2-2; D not certain. This CDR3 region has 14 residues. The germline V gene has CDR1 SEHNR and CDR2 FQNEAQ (reference sequence). The V end lost 5 bases, the J end lost 5 bases, and 12 bases lay between the germline ends. The CDR3: CASSPKHPTGELFF. Written as DNA, the CDR3 is TGTGCCAGCAGCCCGAAACACCCAACCGGGGAGCTGTTTTTT. Using reference TRBV7-9 and TRBJ2-2 for the parts outside the CDR3, the full variable domain is DTGVSQNPRHKITKRGQNVTFRCDPISEHNRLYWYRQTLGQGPEFLTYFQNEAQLEKSRLLSDRFSAERPKGSFSTLEIQRTEQGDSAMYLCASSPKHPTGELFFGEGSRLTVL.

This clonotype came up many times. The rearrangement links TRBV20-1 to TRBJ2-3; tentatively, D is TRBD1 or TRBD2 (5 bases each). There are 12 residues in the CDR3. With 3 bases removed from V and 5 bases from J, the gap between germline ends came to 9 bases. The germline CDR1 and CDR2 sequences are DFQATT and SNEGSKA (reference sequence). In DNA form, the CDR3 reads TGCAGTGCTAGGGGACCGGGAGATACGCAGTATTTT. It specifies CSARGPGDTQYF.

The chain recombines TRBV3-1 with TRBJ2-1; D is ambiguous. The CDR3 is made up of 12 amino acids. V lost 2 bases to trimming and J lost 9 bases, with 8 bases between them. The germline V gene encodes CDR1 LGHDT and CDR2 YNNKEL (reference sequence). CDR3 sequence reads: CASSQNLGEQFF. In nucleotides, the CDR3 is TGTGCCAGCAGCCAAAACTTGGGTGAGCAGTTCTTC.

The chain has TRBV7-9 and TRBJ2-4, with D perhaps being TRBD1 or TRBD2 (5 bases each). With the DNA end fitting TRBJ2-7 better, the J assignment may be wrong. CDR3 length: 14 residues. Looked up from germline, CDR1 is SEHNR and CDR2 is FQNEAQ (reference sequence). The CDR3 nucleotides read TGTGCCAGCAGCGCCGGGACGCCTCGATACGAGCAGTACTTC. As protein: CASSAGTPRYEQYF.

CDR3 in DNA: TGCAGTGCTAGAAGGCCTTTTACTAGCGGGAGTGAGGGAGATACGCAGTATTTT. It codes for CSARRPFTSGSEGDTQYF. The chain couples TRBV20-1 to TRBJ2-3; 11 positions agree with TRBD2. Germline V gene data show CDR1 as DFQATT and CDR2 as SNEGSKA (reference sequence). The V gene end was trimmed by 2 bases and the J gene end by 5 bases; junction bases not matched to a gene: 15. The CDR3 has 18 amino acids.

The V call is TRBV4-2, the J call TRBJ2-5; 9 bases line up with TRBD2. The CDR3 sequence is 14 residues long. The V gene end was trimmed by 4 bases and the J gene end by 3 bases; junction bases not matched to a gene: 3. The germline gives CDR1 LGHNA, CDR2 YNFKEQ. CDR3 loop: CASSPIAGEETQYF. The CDR3 bases are TGTGCCAGCAGCCCAATAGCGGGAGAAGAGACCCAGTACTTC.

CDR3 coding DNA: TGTGCCAGCTCACCCCAGACAGGTACTGATGTTGAAGCTTTCTTT. Translated: CASSPQTGTDVEAFF. The genes are TRBV18 and TRBJ1-1; D is perhaps TRBD1 (6 bases). The CDR3 is made up of 15 amino acids. CDR1 is KGHSH, CDR2 LQKENI, per germline. The V and J ends lost 3 bases and 7 bases respectively, with 18 bases between them.

The gene calls are TRBV5-1 and TRBJ1-5; no firm D call. CDR3 size: 15 residues. Germline assignment: CDR1 SGHRS and CDR2 YFSETQ. The V end lost 4 bases, the J end lost 5 bases, and 16 bases lay between the germline ends. In DNA form, the CDR3 reads TGCGCCAGCAGCAAGGACCCGGGCGCTGATCAGCCCCAGCATTTT. This translates into CASSKDPGADQPQHF.

J is TRBJ1-3 and V is TRBV6-6, with a tentative D call TRBD1 (5 bases). V shed 11 bases and J shed 4 bases, with 18 bases lying between them. The CDR3 extends over 14 amino acids. Germline values: CDR1 MNHNY, CDR2 SVGAGI (reference sequence). The CDR3 nucleotides read TGTGCCTCCGGGGAAGGGCGGACAGGAAACACCATATATTTT. It specifies CASGEGRTGNTIYF.

This clonotype has just a few counts. The rearrangement uses TRBV4-1 and TRBJ1-2; D possibly corresponds to TRBD1 (5 bases). The CDR3 is 16 residues long. Trimming removed 0 bases from V and 7 bases from J, with 18 bases in between. CDR1 is MGHRA and CDR2 is YSYEKL in the germline V gene. The CDR3 DNA sequence: TGCGCCAGCAGCCAAGAAATACGGCAGGGTTCCTCTGGCTACACCTTC. This encodes CASSQEIRQGSSGYTF.

For the CDR3, the DNA is TGCGCCAGCAGCCAAATAGCGGGGGGCTACAATGAGCAGTTCTTC. Amino acid sequence: CASSQIAGGYNEQFF. The J gene is TRBJ2-1, the V gene TRBV4-1; TRBD2 matches at 10 bases. This CDR3 contains 15 residues. Germline CDR1 reads MGHRA; CDR2 reads YSYEKL. The ends lost 2 bases at V and 3 bases at J; junction bases unmatched: 1.

This clonotype was detected only a few times. The chain is built from TRBV12-3 or TRBV12-4 and TRBJ1-2, with D tentatively TRBD1 (6 bases). The CDR3 runs 15 residues. V gave up 3 bases and J gave up 3 bases, with 14 bases separating them. DNA of the CDR3: TGTGCCAGCAGTTTTCTTACAGGGCTTTACTATGGCTACACCTTC. Translation: CASSFLTGLYYGYTF.